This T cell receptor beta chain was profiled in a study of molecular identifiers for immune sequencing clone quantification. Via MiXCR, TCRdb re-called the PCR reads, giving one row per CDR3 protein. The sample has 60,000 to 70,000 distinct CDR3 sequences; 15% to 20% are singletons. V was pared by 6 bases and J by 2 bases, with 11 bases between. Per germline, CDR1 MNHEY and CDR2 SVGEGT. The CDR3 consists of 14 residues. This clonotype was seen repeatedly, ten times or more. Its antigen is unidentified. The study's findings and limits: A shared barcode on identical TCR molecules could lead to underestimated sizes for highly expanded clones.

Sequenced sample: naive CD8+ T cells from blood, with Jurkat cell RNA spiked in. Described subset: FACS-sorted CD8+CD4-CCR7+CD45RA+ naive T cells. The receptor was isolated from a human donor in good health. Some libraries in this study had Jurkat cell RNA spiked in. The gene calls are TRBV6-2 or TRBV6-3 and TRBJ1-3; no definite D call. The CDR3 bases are TGTGCCAGCAGCCCGTTTGGAACTGGAAACACCATATATTTT. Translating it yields CASSPFGTGNTIYF.